The present TCR beta chain was sequenced within a study of blood T cell repertoires in COVID-19. Study-wide context: Nucleic acid was either cDNA or gDNA, and it came from T cells, B-cell-depleted T cells, or PBMCs.

The cohort comprised adults aged roughly 18 to 95 years residing in approximately 22 US areas. Participant-reported clinical history was the basis for cohort assignment. Germline loops: CDR1 SNHLY, CDR2 FYNNEI. Trimming took off 7 bases at V and 5 bases at J, with 14 bases between the two ends. The length of the CDR3 is 13 residues. Repertoires were generated with immunoSEQ multiplex PCR, while TCRdb's copy carries only in-frame clones and drops some. The sample has some 160,000 clones; 70% to 85% are singletons. Sequencing was done on a sample of PBMCs or T cells enriched from blood (not recorded which). This chain connects TRBV2 to TRBJ2-5; D may be TRBD1 (6 bases). This clonotype was sampled from a woman aged 65 to 85 in a cohort exposed to, infected with or recovered from COVID-19 (not recorded which). The CDR3 loop is CASNGNREETQYF. The CDR3 coding sequence is TGTGCCAGCAATGGTAACAGGGAGGAGACCCAGTACTTC.